The text below deals with one T cell receptor (beta chain). Its antigen is not known. The data were obtained in a study of T cell clonotyping in hematopoietic cell transplantation. Trimming cost V 3 bases and J 5 bases; bases outside gene matches: 16. The CDR3 extends over 18 amino acids. The germline CDR1 and CDR2 sequences are SGDLS and YYNGEE. Sequencing was performed with immunoSEQ multiplex PCR; in TCRdb, only in-frame clones are kept and a portion is missing. This sample has 15,000 or so clones, with 95% to 98% found just once. Blood collection times were about day -28 and days 30, 100, 180 posttransplant. Points from the study as a whole: Few recipient clonotypes overlapped donors; over 97% were de novo at given depth.

The clonotype originates from a female patient in her fifties or sixties who had an allogeneic stem cell transplant from an unrelated donor, so T cells may come from the graft donor. Some clones in this sample may be carry-over from other donors' samples. The sample in question was peripheral blood mononuclear cells, obtained 30 days after allogeneic stem cell transplant. The chain combines TRBV9 with TRBJ2-7, with 11 bases fitting TRBD1. The CDR3 reads CASSAGQGAPGGWHEQYF. CDR3 in DNA: TGTGCCAGCAGCGCCGGACAGGGGGCGCCGGGAGGTTGGCACGAGCAGTACTTC.